The next 8 T cell receptor beta chains were all read from a single sample in a study of T cell repertoires in aging, cancer and after chemotherapy. TCR beta rearrangements were amplified from peripheral blood genomic DNA. Multiplex touch-down PCR with TRB-A/B primers amplified rearranged V-D-J TRB sequences. MiXCR was run by TCRdb on the multiplex PCR reads, yielding one entry per CDR3 protein. Of around 13,000 distinct CDR3 sequences listed, about a third are singletons. The specimen sequenced was blood. These receptor sequences come from a human donor in good health. The donor label of this sample is uncertain.

J is TRBJ2-5 and V is TRBV2; weak D call: TRBD2 (6 bases). The V gene lost 6 bases and the J gene lost 5 bases, with 19 bases spanning the gap. This CDR3 comprises 15 residues. From germline, CDR1 is SNHLY and CDR2 FYNNEI. CDR3 in amino acids: CASSPRDWRGETQYF. The CDR3 DNA follows: TGTGCCAGCAGCCCCCGGGACTGGCGAGGGGAGACCCAGTACTTC.

In its sample, this clonotype ranks as medium-sized. The CDR3 DNA is TGCAGCGTTAAGGAGCGGGGGGCTTTCACAGATACGCAGTATTTT. It specifies CSVKERGAFTDTQYF. The rearrangement links TRBV29-1 to TRBJ2-3; 9 bases fit TRBD2. The CDR3 is 15 amino acids. CDR1 is SQVTM, CDR2 ANQGSEA, per germline. V trimming: 5 bases; J trimming: 2 bases; junction bases outside the gene matches: 8.

This chain uses TRBV7-3 with TRBJ2-2, with no clear D. The CDR3 contains 13 residues. V lost 6 bases to trimming and J lost 5 bases, with 10 bases between them. Germline-derived CDR1 and CDR2 are SGHTA and FQGTGA. CDR3 in DNA: TGTGCCAGCAGAGCAAGAGAAACCGGGGAGCTGTTTTTT. It specifies CASRARETGELFF.

There are a few counts of this clonotype. The chain recombines TRBV12-3 or TRBV12-4 with TRBJ2-7, with D maybe TRBD1 (5 bases). The V gene lost 4 bases and the J gene lost 6 bases, with 19 bases spanning the gap. The CDR3 loop spans 15 amino acids. The CDR3 DNA is TGTGCCAGCAGTTCCCAATGGGGCAGGGCGGCCGAGCAGTACTTC. Protein sequence: CASSSQWGRAAEQYF.

The V and J genes are TRBV6-6 and TRBJ2-5, with TRBD2 identical over 11 bases. CDR3 length: 14 amino acids. V lost 5 bases to trimming and J lost 3 bases; unmatched junction nucleotides: 2. Germline CDR1 MNHNY, CDR2 SVGAGI (reference sequence). CDR3 nucleotides: TGTGCCAGCAGTATAGCGGGAGGGAAAGAGACCCAGTACTTC. This encodes CASSIAGGKETQYF.

This clonotype was counted only a few times. This chain connects TRBV15 to TRBJ2-3; 8 nucleotides match TRBD2. This CDR3 region has 16 residues. From germline, CDR1 is LNHNV and CDR2 YYDKDF (reference sequence). The J segment lost 2 bases and the V segment lost 1 base, leaving 5 bases of the junction unmatched. This CDR3 is CATSRGTSGYTDTQYF. The CDR3 DNA sequence: TGTGCCACCAGCAGAGGAACTAGCGGATACACAGATACGCAGTATTTT.

The chain has TRBV10-3 and TRBJ2-2; maybe TRBD1 (6 bases). Germline V gene lookup returns CDR1 ENHRY and CDR2 SYGVKD. The CDR3 is 13 residues long. Trimming removed 6 bases from V and 5 bases from J, with 10 bases in between. This CDR3 is CAIRVGGTGELFF. CDR3 nucleotide sequence: TGTGCCATCAGGGTAGGGGGAACCGGGGAGCTGTTTTTT.

By sample share, this clonotype is medium-sized. The chain is built from TRBV11-3 and TRBJ2-1, with D hard to call. The germline gives CDR1 SGHNT, CDR2 YENEEA. CDR3 length: 14 residues. V was clipped by 4 bases and J by 1 base, with 8 bases between them. The CDR3 region has the DNA TGTGCCAGCAGCTCGCCTGAATCCTACAATGAGCAGTTCTTC. Amino acid sequence: CASSSPESYNEQFF.